Sequencing of this TCR beta chain was carried out in a study of blood T cell repertoires in COVID-19 (dated by TCRdb to 2018 to 2021). A note on the overall study: Samples covering the acute and convalescent phases of COVID-19 were provided by collaborators in the United States, Italy and Spain. The prospective study material was composed of cDNA or gDNA derived from T cells, B-cell-depleted T cells, or PBMCs. The dataset comprised deeply sampled blood TCRbeta repertoires from subjects exposed to, actively infected with, or recovered from COVID-19. The repertoires were released in a freely available public database meant as a resource for research on the immune response to SARS-CoV-2. The samples were drawn from two sources: the first 160 participants of the ongoing ImmuneRACE study, and 950 to 1,500 subjects contributed by 6 global collaborators. The sample metadata nearly always contained a de-identified subject ID, COVID-19 status, age in years and sex. Where HLA class I and class II types were available, the types were taken from metadata supplied by the sample provider, not from assay-based typing.

For this clone: Its antigen remains undetermined. Per-nucleotide qualities are absent, and no much larger clonotype sits a single base away.

In the prospective study, participants were about 18 to 95 years old, resided in 20 to 30 geographic areas of the United States, and were enrolled through a virtual design. To assign participants to cohorts, the prospective study relied on clinical history that participants themselves reported in a screening survey and a study questionnaire. Recovered participants in ImmuneRACE Cohort 3 were defined by two consecutive negative NP/OP PCR tests, clearance by a healthcare professional, or resolution of symptoms. Each participant in the prospective study had whole blood, serum and a nasopharyngeal or oropharyngeal swab collected by mobile phlebotomists. Prospective study participants could optionally give additional blood draws and questionnaires over a roughly 2-month period. Blood samples from the prospective study were shipped frozen or at room temperature prior to DNA extraction. The immunoSEQ Assay, a bias-controlled multiplex PCR, was used to amplify TCRbeta CDR3 regions from genomic DNA. Turning to the authors' computational methods: Within the assay, amplification of reference gene primers was used to estimate how many nucleated cells each sample contained. Sequence reads were collapsed and filtered to measure the absolute abundance of every unique TCRbeta CDR3 rearrangement. For each sample, productive Simpson clonality was calculated as the square root of Simpson's diversity index over productive rearrangements. The immuneACCESS repertoire file appears here via TCRdb, limited to in-frame rearrangements. These files lack a portion of the clones; in checked studies, under half of the deficit traces to unresolved V genes, and the cause of the others is not known. From that table come the V and J calls and clone size; the DNA was used to work out D and trimming. The sample table shows some 190,000 clones, and approximately 84% are seen once. 3.2% of the sample goes to the ten largest clones.

What the study reported, not specific to this receptor: How much clinical and demographic metadata was included differed by source and by participant, and the metadata was provided uncurated.

This clonotype originated in a woman aged 30 to 39 who had recovered from COVID-19. Sequenced: PBMCs or T cells enriched from blood (not recorded which).

This receptor has the CDR3 CASAIDSLNNQPQHF. The DNA is as follows: TGTGCCAGCGCAATCGACAGCCTTAACAATCAGCCCCAGCATTTT. The V and J segments used are TRBV19 and TRBJ1-5; possibly the D gene is TRBD1, per 5 matching bases. V is clipped by 9 bases and J by 3 bases, and the sequence between their germline boundaries is 18 bases long. Based on the germline V gene (reference sequence), the CDR1 and CDR2 sequences are LNHDA and SQIVND. Measured from the cysteine to the phenylalanine, the CDR3 is 15 residues long. Of the read, only the CDR3 DNA is kept; its 45 bases are in frame from base 1.